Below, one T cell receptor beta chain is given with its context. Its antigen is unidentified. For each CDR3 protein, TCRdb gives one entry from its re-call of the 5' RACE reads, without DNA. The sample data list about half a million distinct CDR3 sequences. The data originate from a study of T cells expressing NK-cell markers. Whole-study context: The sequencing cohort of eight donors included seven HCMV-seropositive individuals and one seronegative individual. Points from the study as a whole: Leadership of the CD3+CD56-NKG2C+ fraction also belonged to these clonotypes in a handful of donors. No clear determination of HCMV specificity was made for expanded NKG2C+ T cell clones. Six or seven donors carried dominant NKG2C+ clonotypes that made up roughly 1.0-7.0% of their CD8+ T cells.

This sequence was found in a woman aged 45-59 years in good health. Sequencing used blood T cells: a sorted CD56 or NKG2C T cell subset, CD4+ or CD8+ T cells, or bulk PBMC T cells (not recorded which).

The CDR3 loop reads CASSQGGVEKLFF. The rearrangement uses TRBV4-1 and TRBJ1-4; TCRdb designates TRBD1, a call that cannot be tested without DNA. Germline V CDR1 and CDR2: MGHRA, YSYEKL. This CDR3 is 13 amino acids long.